The clone carrying this T cell receptor (beta chain) appeared once. The data were taken from a study of shared clonotypes between healthy human individuals. Looking at the study overall: Each donor contributed plates that comprised three CD4 naive, three CD4 memory, two CD8 naive and one CD8 memory.

Trimming pared 0 bases from V and 5 bases from J, leaving 15 bases between. CDR1 is SGHDN, CDR2 FVKESK, per germline. The CDR3 has 16 residues. TCRdb's copy holds only in-frame clones and misses some; the assay was immunoSEQ multiplex PCR. The sample lists approximately 720,000 clones, approximately 75% occurring once. This clonotype was obtained from a woman aged 30 to 39 in good health. Sequencing was done on a sample of memory CD4+ T cells sorted from blood. Regarding subset: CD45RA-negative fraction. V is TRBV14 and J is TRBJ2-3, with D tentatively TRBD2 (6 bases). CDR3 nucleotides: TGTGCCAGCAGCCAAGAGTCCGGGAGCTTGGTAGATACGCAGTATTTT. Its protein product is CASSQESGSLVDTQYF.